This is a list of T cell receptor beta chains from one sample in a study of blood T cell repertoires in COVID-19. The table came from immunoSEQ multiplex PCR; TCRdb's copy has only in-frame clones and leaves some out. The repertoire includes about 220,000 clones, about 79% of them detected once, and more than 9% sits in the top ten. Sequences were obtained from peripheral blood. The receptors stem from a man in his forties or fifties with active or convalescent COVID-19. The CDR3 runs from the conserved cysteine through the conserved F or W. A D gene is named only where the DNA matches it firmly. Size is stated for part of the rows, as once, few or many counts, or as a class when the clone is expanded.

abundance: few; j_gene: TRBJ1-2; d_gene: -; v_gene: TRBV11-2; CDR3nt: TGTGCCAGCAGCTTATTGCCAGGGTATGGCTACACCTTC; CDR3aa: CASSLLPGYGYTF
abundance: -; j_gene: TRBJ2-2; d_gene: -; v_gene: TRBV7-3; CDR3nt: TGTGCCAGCAGCCTTGCCCGGACCGGGGAGCTGTTTTTT; CDR3aa: CASSLARTGELFF
abundance: few; j_gene: TRBJ1-3; d_gene: TRBD1; v_gene: TRBV6-1; CDR3nt: TGTGCCAGCAGTGAAGTACGGACAGGGGGAAACACCATATATTTT; CDR3aa: CASSEVRTGGNTIYF
abundance: -; j_gene: TRBJ1-1; d_gene: TRBD1; v_gene: TRBV7-9; CDR3nt: TGTGCCAGCAGCTTAGGAGGACAGGGGGCTAATGAAGCTTTCTTT; CDR3aa: CASSLGGQGANEAFF
abundance: -; j_gene: TRBJ2-3; d_gene: TRBD1; v_gene: TRBV9; CDR3nt: TGTGCCAGCAGTGAATCCGGGACAGGCATACCAGATACGCAGTATTTT; CDR3aa: CASSESGTGIPDTQYF
abundance: -; j_gene: TRBJ1-2; d_gene: TRBD1; v_gene: TRBV18; CDR3nt: TGTGCCAGCTCACCCCCTCGGGACAGGGGGCTAAGGGGCTACACCTTC; CDR3aa: CASSPPRDRGLRGYTF
abundance: -; j_gene: TRBJ2-1; d_gene: TRBD2; v_gene: TRBV30; CDR3nt: TGTGCCTGGAGTGTGGGACTAGCGTCAGGGGATGAGCAGTTCTTC; CDR3aa: CAWSVGLASGDEQFF
abundance: -; j_gene: TRBJ2-1; d_gene: -; v_gene: TRBV15; CDR3nt: TGTGCCACCAGCGCAGTCTTAGGGGGAGGGCTGGATGAGCAGTTCTTC; CDR3aa: CATSAVLGGGLDEQFF
abundance: -; j_gene: TRBJ1-1; d_gene: TRBD1; v_gene: TRBV27; CDR3nt: TGTGCCAGCAGTTTGAAGACAGGGGGCCCCACTGAAGCTTTCTTT; CDR3aa: CASSLKTGGPTEAFF
abundance: once; j_gene: TRBJ2-3; d_gene: TRBD1; v_gene: TRBV18; CDR3nt: TGTGCCAGCTCACGGAACAGGGGAGAGGCAGATACGCAGTATTTT; CDR3aa: CASSRNRGEADTQYF
abundance: -; j_gene: TRBJ1-6; d_gene: -; v_gene: TRBV7-9; CDR3nt: TGTGCCAGCAGCTTAGAAGGGGAATCACCCCTCCACTTT; CDR3aa: CASSLEGESPLHF
abundance: -; j_gene: TRBJ2-3; d_gene: -; v_gene: TRBV11-2; CDR3nt: TGTGCCAGCAGCCCACAGCCCGGCACAGATACGCAGTATTTT; CDR3aa: CASSPQPGTDTQYF
abundance: once; j_gene: TRBJ1-5; d_gene: -; v_gene: TRBV6-4; CDR3nt: TGTGCCAGCAGTCTAAGCCTGGATCAGCCCCAGCATTTT; CDR3aa: CASSLSLDQPQHF
abundance: -; j_gene: TRBJ1-2; d_gene: TRBD1; v_gene: TRBV7-9; CDR3nt: TGTGCCAGCAGCTGGGGACAGGGGTATGGCTACACCTTC; CDR3aa: CASSWGQGYGYTF
abundance: -; j_gene: TRBJ2-2; d_gene: TRBD2; v_gene: TRBV7-9; CDR3nt: TGTGCCAGCAGCTTAGCGGATAGCGGGGGGAACACCGGGGAGCTGTTTTTT; CDR3aa: CASSLADSGGNTGELFF
abundance: -; j_gene: TRBJ2-3; d_gene: TRBD2; v_gene: TRBV5-6; CDR3nt: TGTGCCAGCAGCTCGCCCGACTGGGCGGGGGGAGATACGCAGTATTTT; CDR3aa: CASSSPDWAGGDTQYF
abundance: -; j_gene: TRBJ2-7; d_gene: -; v_gene: TRBV10-3; CDR3nt: TGTGCCATCAGTACCGCGTCGGCGGGATTAAACGAGCAGTACTTC; CDR3aa: CAISTASAGLNEQYF
abundance: -; j_gene: TRBJ2-2; d_gene: TRBD1; v_gene: TRBV5-1; CDR3nt: TGCGCCAGCCGGCTTACAGGGGACACCGGGGAGCTGTTTTTT; CDR3aa: CASRLTGDTGELFF
abundance: few; j_gene: TRBJ1-2; d_gene: -; v_gene: TRBV7-9; CDR3nt: TGTGCCAGCAGTCCCGACACCTTTAACTATGGCTACACCTTC; CDR3aa: CASSPDTFNYGYTF